This T cell receptor (beta chain) was sequenced for a study of cytomegalovirus exposure and HLA in healthy donors. PCR involved 60 Vbeta and 13 Jbeta primers. The method was immunoSEQ multiplex PCR; TCRdb's version includes in-frame clones alone and lacks a portion of them. Of about 160,000 clones in the sample, 70% to 90% are singletons; the top ten hold around 2.1%. The receptor was derived from a man in his late teens or twenties in good health and CMV-seropositive. Sequencing used PBMCs.

The CDR3: CASSQSGGPSYNEQFF. DNA of the CDR3: TGTGCCAGCAGTCAAAGCGGGGGCCCCTCCTACAATGAGCAGTTCTTC. This chain uses TRBV7-2 with TRBJ2-1; 8 bases are shared with TRBD2. The CDR3 sequence is 16 residues long. With 6 bases clipped from V and 0 bases from J, the junction kept 7 bases outside the gene matches. In germline, CDR1 is SGHTA, CDR2 FQGNSA.